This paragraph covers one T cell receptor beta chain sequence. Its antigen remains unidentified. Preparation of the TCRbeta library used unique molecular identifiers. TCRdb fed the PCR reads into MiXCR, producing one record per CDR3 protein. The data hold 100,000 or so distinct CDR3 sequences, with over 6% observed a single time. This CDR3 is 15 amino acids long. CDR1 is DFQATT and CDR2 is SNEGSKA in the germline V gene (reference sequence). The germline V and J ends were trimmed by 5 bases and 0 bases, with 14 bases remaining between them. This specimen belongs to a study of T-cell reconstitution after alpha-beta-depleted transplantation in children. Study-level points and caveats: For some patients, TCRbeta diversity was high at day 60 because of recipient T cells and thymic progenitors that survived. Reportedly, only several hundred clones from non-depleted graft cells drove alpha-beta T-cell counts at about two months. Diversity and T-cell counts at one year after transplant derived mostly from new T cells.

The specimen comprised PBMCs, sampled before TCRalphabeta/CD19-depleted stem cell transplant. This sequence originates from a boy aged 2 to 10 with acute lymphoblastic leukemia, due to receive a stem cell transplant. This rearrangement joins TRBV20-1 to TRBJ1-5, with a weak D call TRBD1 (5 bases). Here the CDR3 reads CSAPGGGNSNQPQHF. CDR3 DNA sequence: TGCAGTGCTCCCGGGGGGGGGAATAGCAATCAGCCCCAGCATTTT.